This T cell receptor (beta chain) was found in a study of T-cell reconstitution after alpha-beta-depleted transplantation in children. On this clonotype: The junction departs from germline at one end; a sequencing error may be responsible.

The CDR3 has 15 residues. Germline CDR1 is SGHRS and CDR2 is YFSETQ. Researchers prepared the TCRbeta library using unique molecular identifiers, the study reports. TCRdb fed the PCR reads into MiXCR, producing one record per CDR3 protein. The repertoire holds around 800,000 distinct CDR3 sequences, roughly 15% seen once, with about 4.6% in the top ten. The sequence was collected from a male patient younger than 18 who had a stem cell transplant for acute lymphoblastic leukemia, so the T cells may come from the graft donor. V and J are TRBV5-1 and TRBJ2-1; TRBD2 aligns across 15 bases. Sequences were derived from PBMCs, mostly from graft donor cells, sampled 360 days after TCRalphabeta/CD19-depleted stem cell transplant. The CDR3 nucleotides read TGCGCCAGCAGCTTCTGGACTAGCGGGAGGGCGGAGCCGTTCTTC. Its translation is CASSFWTSGRAEPFF.